This is a list of T cell receptor beta chains from one sample in a study of neurological immune-mediated disorders. TCRdb used MiXCR to reprocess the 5' RACE reads, holding one entry per CDR3 protein. The sample holds roughly 50,000 distinct CDR3 sequences, roughly 13% seen once. Sequenced input: PBMCs. These receptors all come from a woman in her sixties with HTLV-1-associated myelopathy (HAM/TSP). Each CDR3 is given with its conserved first and last residue. The D gene is left open where the match is weak. Clone sizes are given selectively: once, few, many, or a class where the clone is expanded.

len | abundance | j_gene | d_gene | v_gene | CDR3aa | CDR3nt
14 | many | TRBJ1-5 | TRBD1 | TRBV7-2 | CASSFDRGHQPQHF | TGTGCCAGCAGTTTCGACAGGGGGCATCAGCCCCAGCATTTT
12 | many | TRBJ1-5 | . | TRBV29-1 | CSVRQGNQPQHF | TGCAGCGTTCGGCAGGGCAATCAGCCCCAGCATTTT
14 | many | TRBJ2-7 | . | TRBV5-1 | CASRLSEKAYEQYF | TGCGCCAGCAGACTTAGCGAAAAAGCCTACGAGCAGTACTTC
16 | many | TRBJ2-2 | . | TRBV20-1 | CSAPLRGGLYTGELFF | TGCAGTGCTCCTCTTCGAGGGGGGCTATATACCGGGGAGCTGTTTTTT
17 | many | TRBJ1-5 | TRBD1 | TRBV7-8 | CASSVSTGGSIWQPQHF | TGTGCCAGCAGCGTCTCAACAGGGGGCTCCATCTGGCAGCCCCAGCATTTT
15 | . | TRBJ2-7 | . | TRBV3-1 | CASSQGRTETYEQYF | TGTGCCAGCAGCCAAGGTCGAACAGAGACCTACGAGCAGTACTTC
16 | many | TRBJ1-1 | TRBD1 | TRBV12-3/TRBV12-4 | CASSLGQPRMKTEAFF | TGTGCCAGCAGTTTGGGACAGCCGAGAATGAAGACTGAAGCTTTCTTT
12 | many | TRBJ1-1 | TRBD1 | TRBV6-5 | CASKTGPGEAFF | TGTGCCAGCAAGACAGGGCCTGGGGAAGCTTTCTTT
14 | many | TRBJ2-1 | . | TRBV6-5 | CASTPSVPYNEQFF | TGTGCCAGCACCCCAAGTGTGCCCTACAATGAGCAGTTCTTC
14 | many | TRBJ1-4 | . | TRBV5-1 | CASSLGGTGEKLFF | TGCGCCAGCAGCTTGGGGGGGACCGGTGAAAAACTGTTTTTT
14 | many | TRBJ2-1 | TRBD2 | TRBV7-3 | CASSTSGVIHEQFF | TGTGCCAGCAGCACTAGCGGGGTAATCCATGAGCAGTTCTTC
15 | many | TRBJ2-1 | . | TRBV5-1 | CASSSSSSSYNEQFF | TGCGCCAGCAGCTCTAGCAGTAGCTCCTACAATGAGCAGTTCTTC
15 | . | TRBJ2-1 | TRBD2 | TRBV12-3/TRBV12-4 | CASSWGTSGRAEQFF | TGTGCCAGCAGTTGGGGGACTAGCGGGAGGGCTGAGCAGTTCTTC
15 | . | TRBJ1-2 | . | TRBV5-6 | CASSPMSQVGYGYTF | TGTGCCAGCAGCCCCATGTCCCAGGTTGGCTATGGCTACACCTTC
15 | many | TRBJ2-7 | TRBD2 | TRBV12-3/TRBV12-4 | CASSSTLAGVSEQYF | TGTGCCAGCAGTTCTACCCTAGCGGGAGTCAGCGAGCAGTACTTC
14 | many | TRBJ2-2 | . | TRBV5-1 | CASSRDRNTGELFF | TGCGCCAGCAGCAGGGACCGAAACACCGGGGAGCTGTTTTTT
15 | many | TRBJ1-4 | TRBD1 | TRBV15 | CATSRDQGQKRKLFF | TGTGCCACCAGCAGAGATCAGGGACAGAAAAGAAAACTGTTTTTT
15 | many | TRBJ2-7 | TRBD2 | TRBV3-1 | CASSLRLAETYEQYF | TGTGCCAGCAGCCTACGACTAGCGGAGACCTACGAGCAGTACTTC
12 | many | TRBJ2-3 | . | TRBV6-2/TRBV6-3 | CASSRSSDTQYF | TGTGCCAGCAGTCGGAGCTCAGATACGCAGTATTTT
16 | many | TRBJ2-5 | TRBD2 | TRBV7-9 | CASSSAGLGVQETQYF | TGTGCCAGCAGCAGCGCCGGACTAGGGGTCCAAGAGACCCAGTACTTC